Each of the 26 T cell receptor beta chains below was sequenced from the same sample in a study of neurological immune-mediated disorders. MiXCR, run by TCRdb on the 5' RACE reads, gives a single entry per CDR3 protein. The sample holds 40,000 or so distinct CDR3 sequences, 3% to 3.5% seen once. Time point here: longitudinal time-point 1 (baseline). The sample comprised PBMCs. The receptors shown here come from an older woman with multiple sclerosis.

This clonotype showed up many times. The rearrangement uses TRBV7-2 and TRBJ2-2; D is perhaps TRBD2 (5 bases). From germline, CDR1 is SGHTA and CDR2 FQGNSA. The ends were cut back, 2 bases at V and 4 bases at J, with 11 bases in the middle. CDR3 length equals 15 residues. As DNA, the CDR3 is TGTGCCAGCAGCTTAAGAGAACGGGGCACCGGGGAGCTGTTTTTT. It is translated as CASSLRERGTGELFF. The whole variable domain, remainder taken from reference TRBV7-2 and TRBJ2-2, is GAGVSQSPSNKVTEKGKDVELRCDPISGHTALYWYRQSLGQGLEFLIYFQGNSAPDKSGLPSDRFSAERTGGSVSTLTIQRTQQEDSAVYLCASSLRERGTGELFFGEGSRLTVL.

This clonotype was seen a few times. CDR3 coding DNA: TGTGCCAGCTGGAAAAGCGGCACAGATACGCAGTATTTT. Its translation: CASWKSGTDTQYF. The V call is TRBV6-1, the J call TRBJ2-3; D uncertain. Looked up from germline, CDR1 is MNHNS and CDR2 is SASEGT. V lost 8 bases, J lost 1 base, and 10 bases lay in between. CDR3 length: 13 residues.

This clonotype has a count of ten or more. The gene calls are TRBV6-5 and TRBJ2-1; 8 bases map to TRBD1. Germline CDR1 reads MNHEY; CDR2 reads SVGAGI. CDR3 size: 15 residues. Unmatched junction bases numbered 9, after V lost 6 bases and J lost 5 bases. The CDR3 loop reads CASRTPGTGNNEQFF. The CDR3 DNA follows: TGTGCCAGCAGAACTCCCGGGACAGGTAACAATGAGCAGTTCTTC.

This clonotype was seen at least ten times. The J gene is TRBJ2-1, the V gene TRBV12-3 or TRBV12-4; D remains ambiguous. The germline V and J ends were trimmed by 2 bases and 7 bases, with 18 bases remaining between them. The CDR3 runs to 16 residues. The CDR3: CASSLNQAPHYNEQFF. The DNA of the CDR3 is TGTGCCAGCAGTTTAAATCAAGCTCCCCACTATAATGAGCAGTTCTTC.

This clonotype was recorded at least ten times. The CDR3 protein is CASSLGEPLHF. The CDR3 DNA sequence: TGTGCCAGCAGTTTGGGGGAACCCCTCCACTTT. The rearrangement uses TRBV12-3 or TRBV12-4 and TRBJ1-6; D is perhaps TRBD1 (5 bases). This CDR3 has 11 amino acids. Trimming left V 3 bases short and J 12 bases short, with 6 bases between.

The CDR3 DNA reads as TGTGCCATCAGTGAAAGCCTATCTGGACGCGAGCAGTACTTC. Translation gives CAISESLSGREQYF. The gene calls are TRBV10-3 and TRBJ2-7; unclear D gene. Germline loops: CDR1 ENHRY, CDR2 SYGVKD. The CDR3 totals 14 residues. Trimming shortened V by 3 bases and J by 6 bases, and 15 bases separated the two germline ends.

This clonotype was recorded at least ten times. This chain's CDR3 is CASSYDGTESTLSYGYTF. The CDR3 DNA is TGTGCCAGCAGTTACGACGGGACAGAATCCACCCTTTCCTATGGCTACACCTTC. The chain uses TRBV6-6 and TRBJ1-2, with 7 nucleotides matching TRBD1. Germline V gene data show CDR1 as MNHNY and CDR2 as SVGAGI (reference sequence). This CDR3 is built from 18 residues. With 2 bases clipped from V and 4 bases from J, the junction kept 16 bases outside the gene matches.

This clonotype was recorded many times. The V and J genes are TRBV20-1 and TRBJ1-4, with D perhaps TRBD1 (6 bases). The germline V gene has CDR1 DFQATT and CDR2 SNEGSKA (reference sequence). Trimming pared 5 bases from V and 3 bases from J, leaving 10 bases between. The CDR3 is 13 amino acids. CDR3 coding DNA: TGCAGTGCTCCCCGACAGGCTAATGAAAAACTGTTTTTT. As protein: CSAPRQANEKLFF.

In its sample, this clonotype was seen many times. The CDR3 is CASSQGRSPLHF. In DNA, the CDR3 is TGTGCCAGCAGTCAGGGACGCTCACCCCTCCACTTT. The chain carries TRBV12-3 or TRBV12-4 and TRBJ1-6, with D possibly being TRBD1 (5 bases). The CDR3 has 12 amino acids. V was clipped by 5 bases and J by 10 bases, with 9 bases between them.

This clonotype appeared many times. This chain uses TRBV7-9 with TRBJ1-6; 9 bases are shared with TRBD1. CDR3 length: 16 amino acids. Unmatched junction bases numbered 6, after V lost 6 bases and J lost 3 bases. Germline V gene data show CDR1 as SEHNR and CDR2 as FQNEAQ (reference sequence). The CDR3 DNA follows: TGTGCCAGCAGTTCAGGACAGGGGTTCTATAATTCACCCCTCCACTTT. Encoded protein: CASSSGQGFYNSPLHF.

This clonotype has a count of ten or more. The rearrangement joins TRBV20-1 to TRBJ2-1; D might be TRBD1 (6 bases). V lost 6 bases and J 0 bases, leaving 18 bases between the germline ends. This CDR3 contains 16 residues. Germline V gene data show CDR1 as DFQATT and CDR2 as SNEGSKA (reference sequence). DNA of the CDR3: TGCAGTGCCGCGAAGAGGGACAAGAGCTCCTACAATGAGCAGTTCTTC. It specifies CSAAKRDKSSYNEQFF.

This clonotype was detected many times. The rearrangement uses TRBV20-1 and TRBJ1-4; no firm D call. Germline loops: CDR1 DFQATT, CDR2 SNEGSKA (reference sequence). The V end was cut by 5 bases, the J end by 0 bases, with 10 bases between. This CDR3 has 14 residues. Here the CDR3 reads CSAARTSTNEKLFF. CDR3 DNA: TGCAGTGCTGCCCGGACCTCAACTAATGAAAAACTGTTTTTT.

The sample holds many counts of this clonotype. The rearrangement joins TRBV20-1 to TRBJ2-1; 12 nucleotides line up with TRBD2. J lost 7 bases, V lost 0 bases, and 4 bases had no gene match. This CDR3 is built from 15 residues. Germline V gene sequence: CDR1 DFQATT, CDR2 SNEGSKA (reference sequence). Here the CDR3 reads CSARESSGGGNEQFF. The CDR3 nucleotides read TGCAGTGCTAGAGAATCTAGCGGGGGGGGTAATGAGCAGTTCTTC.

This clonotype was observed many times. The rearrangement joins TRBV3-1 to TRBJ2-1; the match to TRBD1 covers 9 bases. Per germline, CDR1 LGHDT and CDR2 YNNKEL (reference sequence). With V trimmed by 3 bases and J by 6 bases, 6 bases remained unmatched. The CDR3 runs 15 residues. The DNA of the CDR3 is TGTGCCAGCAGCCAGGGACAGGGACTCTTCAATGAGCAGTTCTTC. It encodes CASSQGQGLFNEQFF.

This clonotype was seen at least ten times. The chain is built from TRBV29-1 and TRBJ2-7; D possibly matches TRBD1 or TRBD2 (7 bases each). Trimming cost V 6 bases and J 4 bases, with 28 bases left between them. The germline V gene encodes CDR1 SQVTM and CDR2 ANQGSEA. CDR3 length equals 17 residues. CDR3 amino acids: CSVRGGTSQGRLYEQYF. DNA for the CDR3: TGCAGCGTGAGGGGGGGGACATCACAGGGGCGCCTTTACGAGCAGTACTTC.

This clonotype was detected ten times or more. The V gene is TRBV5-1, the J gene TRBJ2-3; D remains unclear. V was shortened by 4 bases and J by 3 bases, with 9 bases between the two germline ends. The CDR3 spans 13 residues. Germline-derived CDR1 and CDR2 are SGHRS and YFSETQ. CDR3 region: CASSPYYTDTQYF. The CDR3 DNA is TGCGCCAGCAGCCCATATTATACAGATACGCAGTATTTT.

With respect to this clonotype: At one end, the junction sequence differs from germline, possibly due to a read error. The chain links TRBV12-3 or TRBV12-4 to TRBJ1-2; D may be TRBD1 (6 bases). The CDR3 extends over 12 amino acids. CDR3 in DNA: TGTGACAGCAGCATAACAGGGTTCGGCTACACCTTC. Translating it yields CDSSITGFGYTF.

This clonotype was seen repeatedly, ten times or more. The gene calls are TRBV6-1 and TRBJ2-1; D is uncertain. Germline V lookup: CDR1 MNHNS, CDR2 SASEGT. The V end lost 3 bases, the J end lost 6 bases, and 6 bases lay between the germline ends. The CDR3 is 12 amino acids. The CDR3 region is CASSDTVNEQFF. The CDR3 DNA reads TGTGCCAGCAGTGATACAGTCAATGAGCAGTTCTTC.

Many counts were recorded for this clonotype. The chain links TRBV19 to TRBJ2-5, with 10 bases fitting TRBD1. The CDR3 contains 14 residues. CDR1 LNHDA and CDR2 SQIVND come from the germline V gene (reference sequence). The V segment lost 10 bases and the J segment 13 bases; nucleotides outside the gene matches: 18. Written as DNA, the CDR3 is TGTGCCACAAGACAGGGGACAGGGGCTTCCACCAGGTACTTC. Protein sequence: CATRQGTGASTRYF.

This clonotype has a count of ten or more. J is TRBJ1-2 and V is TRBV14, with D hard to call. The CDR3 contains 13 residues. V lost 1 base and J 2 bases, leaving 5 bases between the germline ends. Germline lookup yields CDR1 SGHDN and CDR2 FVKESK. CDR3 protein: CASSQARNYGYTF. The CDR3, as DNA: TGTGCCAGCAGCCAAGCGCGGAACTATGGCTACACCTTC.

This clonotype was detected ten times or more. The chain couples TRBV5-1 to TRBJ2-7; perhaps TRBD2 as D (5 bases). V was clipped by 0 bases and J by 7 bases, with 14 bases between them. This CDR3 is built from 14 residues. Germline CDR1 SGHRS, CDR2 YFSETQ. CDR3 loop: CASSLGAGSGEQYF. The CDR3 DNA is TGCGCCAGCAGCTTGGGGGCCGGCTCGGGGGAGCAGTACTTC.

The chain is built from TRBV28 and TRBJ1-1, with a tentative D call TRBD1 (5 bases). The CDR3 runs 14 residues. Germline V CDR1 and CDR2: MDHEN, SYDVKM. Trimming took 3 bases from V and 1 from J, leaving 9 bases between them. The CDR3 DNA reads TGTGCCAGCAGTTTGGGACTTGCGAACACTGAAGCTTTCTTT. This sequence encodes CASSLGLANTEAFF.

This clonotype was found many times. This chain links TRBV3-1 with TRBJ1-2, with D hard to call. The CDR3 totals 17 residues. V lost 5 bases and J 0 bases, leaving 19 bases between the germline ends. Looked up from germline, CDR1 is LGHDT and CDR2 is YNNKEL (reference sequence). The CDR3 region is CASSTRTRAAANYGYTF. In DNA form, the CDR3 reads TGTGCCAGCAGCACACGAACAAGAGCCGCAGCTAACTATGGCTACACCTTC.

This clonotype was seen ten or more times. CDR3 amino acids: CASSRDNGGVAGYTF. Written as DNA, the CDR3 is TGTGCCAGCAGCCGGGATAACGGAGGAGTCGCCGGCTACACCTTC. This rearrangement joins TRBV9 to TRBJ1-2; no clear D. V was trimmed by 4 bases and J by 8 bases, leaving 21 bases between them. This CDR3 has 15 residues. Germline-derived CDR1 and CDR2 are SGDLS and YYNGEE.

This clonotype was picked up many times. The chain is built from TRBV20-1 and TRBJ2-3; D is undetermined. Deletions cut 5 bases from V and 1 base from J, with 16 bases between. Germline loops: CDR1 DFQATT, CDR2 SNEGSKA (reference sequence). CDR3 length equals 15 residues. The DNA of the CDR3 is TGCAGTGCTGCCCTAGGGCAGACTCGCACAGATACGCAGTATTTT. Protein: CSAALGQTRTDTQYF.

Many counts were recorded for this clonotype. The V and J genes are TRBV7-6 and TRBJ2-2; perhaps TRBD1 as D (5 bases). V was cut by 1 base and J by 7 bases, with 7 bases left in between. This CDR3 is 13 amino acids long. CDR1 SGHVS and CDR2 FNYEAQ come from the germline V gene. CDR3 sequence: CASSLDRSGELFF. CDR3 coding DNA: TGTGCCAGCAGCTTAGACAGGAGCGGGGAGCTGTTTTTT.